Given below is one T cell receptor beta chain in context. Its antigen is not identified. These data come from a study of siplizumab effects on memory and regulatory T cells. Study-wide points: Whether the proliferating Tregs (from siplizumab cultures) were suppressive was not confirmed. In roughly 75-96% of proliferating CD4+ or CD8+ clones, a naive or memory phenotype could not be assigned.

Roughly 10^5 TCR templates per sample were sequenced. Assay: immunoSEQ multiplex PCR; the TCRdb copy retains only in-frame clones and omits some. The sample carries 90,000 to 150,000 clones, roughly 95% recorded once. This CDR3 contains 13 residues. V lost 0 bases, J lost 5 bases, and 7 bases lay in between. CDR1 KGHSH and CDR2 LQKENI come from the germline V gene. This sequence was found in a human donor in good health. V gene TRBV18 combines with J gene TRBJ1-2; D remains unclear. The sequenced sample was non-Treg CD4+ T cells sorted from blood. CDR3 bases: TGTGCCAGCTCACCACCAGTTTTTTATGGCTACACCTTC. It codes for CASSPPVFYGYTF. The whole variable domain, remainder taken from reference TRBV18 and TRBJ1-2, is NAGVMQNPRHLVRRRGQEARLRCSPMKGHSHVYWYRQLPEEGLKFMVYLQKENIIDESGMPKERFSAEFPKEGPSILRIQQVVRGDSAAYFCASSPPVFYGYTFGSGTRLTVV.